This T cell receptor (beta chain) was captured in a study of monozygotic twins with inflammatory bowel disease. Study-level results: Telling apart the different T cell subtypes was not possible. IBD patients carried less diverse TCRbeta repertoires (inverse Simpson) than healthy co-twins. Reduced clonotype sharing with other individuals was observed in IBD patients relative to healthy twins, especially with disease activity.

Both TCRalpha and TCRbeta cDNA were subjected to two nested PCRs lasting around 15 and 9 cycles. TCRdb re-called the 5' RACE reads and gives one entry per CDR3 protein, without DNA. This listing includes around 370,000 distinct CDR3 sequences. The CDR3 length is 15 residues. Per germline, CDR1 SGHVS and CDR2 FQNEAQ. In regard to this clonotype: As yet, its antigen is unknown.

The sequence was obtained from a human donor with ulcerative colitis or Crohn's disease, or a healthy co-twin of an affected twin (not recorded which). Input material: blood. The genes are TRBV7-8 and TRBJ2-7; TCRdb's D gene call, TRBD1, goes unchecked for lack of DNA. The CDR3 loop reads CASSLSGPSFYEQYF.